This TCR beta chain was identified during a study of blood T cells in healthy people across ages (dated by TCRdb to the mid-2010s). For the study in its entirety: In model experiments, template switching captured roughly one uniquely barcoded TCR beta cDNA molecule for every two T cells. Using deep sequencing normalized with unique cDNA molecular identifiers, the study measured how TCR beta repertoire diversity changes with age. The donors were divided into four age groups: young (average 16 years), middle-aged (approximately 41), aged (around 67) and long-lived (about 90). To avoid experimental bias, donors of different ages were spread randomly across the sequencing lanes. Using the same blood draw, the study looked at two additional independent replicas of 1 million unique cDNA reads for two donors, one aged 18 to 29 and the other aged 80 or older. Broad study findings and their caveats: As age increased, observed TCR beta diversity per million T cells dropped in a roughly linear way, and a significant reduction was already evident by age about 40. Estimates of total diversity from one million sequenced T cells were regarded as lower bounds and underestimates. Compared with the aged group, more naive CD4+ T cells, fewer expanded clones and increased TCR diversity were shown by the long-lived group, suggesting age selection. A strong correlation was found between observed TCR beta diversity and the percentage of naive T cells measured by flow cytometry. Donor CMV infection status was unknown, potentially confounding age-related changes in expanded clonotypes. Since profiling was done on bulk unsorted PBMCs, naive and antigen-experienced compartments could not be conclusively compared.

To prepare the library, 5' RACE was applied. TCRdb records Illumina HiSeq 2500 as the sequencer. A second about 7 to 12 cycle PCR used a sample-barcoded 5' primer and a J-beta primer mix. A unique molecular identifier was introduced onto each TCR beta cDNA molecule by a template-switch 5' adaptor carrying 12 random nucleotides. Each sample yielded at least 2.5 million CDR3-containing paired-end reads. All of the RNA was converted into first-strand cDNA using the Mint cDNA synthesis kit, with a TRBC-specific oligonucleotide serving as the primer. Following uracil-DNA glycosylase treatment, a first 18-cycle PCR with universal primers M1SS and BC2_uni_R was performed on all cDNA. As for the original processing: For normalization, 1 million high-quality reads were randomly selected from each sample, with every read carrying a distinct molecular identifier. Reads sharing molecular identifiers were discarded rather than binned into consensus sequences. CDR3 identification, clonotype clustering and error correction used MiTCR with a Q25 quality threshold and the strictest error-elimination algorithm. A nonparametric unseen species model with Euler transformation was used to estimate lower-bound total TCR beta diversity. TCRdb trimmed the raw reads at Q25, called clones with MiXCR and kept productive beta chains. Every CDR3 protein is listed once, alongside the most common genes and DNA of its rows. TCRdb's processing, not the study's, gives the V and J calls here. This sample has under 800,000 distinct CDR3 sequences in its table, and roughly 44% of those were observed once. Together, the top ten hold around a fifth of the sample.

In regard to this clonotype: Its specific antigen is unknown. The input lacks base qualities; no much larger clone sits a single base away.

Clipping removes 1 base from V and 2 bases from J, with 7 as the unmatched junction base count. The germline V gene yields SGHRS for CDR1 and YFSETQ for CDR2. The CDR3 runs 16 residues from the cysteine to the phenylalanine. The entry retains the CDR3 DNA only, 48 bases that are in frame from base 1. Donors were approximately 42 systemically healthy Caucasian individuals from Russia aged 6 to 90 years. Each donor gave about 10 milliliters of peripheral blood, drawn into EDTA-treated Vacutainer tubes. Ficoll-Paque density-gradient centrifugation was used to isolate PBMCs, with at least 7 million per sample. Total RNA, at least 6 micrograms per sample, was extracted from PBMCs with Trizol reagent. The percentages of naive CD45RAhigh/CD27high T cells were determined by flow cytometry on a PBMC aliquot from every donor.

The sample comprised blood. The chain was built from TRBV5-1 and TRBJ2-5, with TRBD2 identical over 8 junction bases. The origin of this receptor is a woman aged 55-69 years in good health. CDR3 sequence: CASSLRSGGRQETQYF. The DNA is TGCGCCAGCAGCTTGCGGTCGGGGGGGCGGCAAGAGACCCAGTACTTC.